This T cell receptor (beta chain) comes out of a study of blood T cell repertoires in COVID-19. As for the study in general: Acute-phase and convalescent COVID-19 samples originated in the United States, Italy and Spain.

As processed by the authors: Reference gene primer amplification in the assay estimated nucleated cell counts. The assay was immunoSEQ multiplex PCR, and TCRdb's table has in-frame clones only and misses some. That table supplies the V and J calls and clone size; D and trimming were determined from the DNA. The sample lists fewer than 85,000 clones, 82% occurring once. The receptor comes from a woman aged 60-75 years with acute or convalescent COVID-19. The sample comprised peripheral blood.

CDR3 in DNA: TGCAGCGCTAACCTAGGTGGGGCCTATGGCTACACCTTC. It codes for CSANLGGAYGYTF. V usage is TRBV29-1 and J usage is TRBJ1-2; possibly TRBD1 for D (5 bases). The germline V gene has CDR1 SQVTM and CDR2 ANQGSEA. The CDR3 contains 13 residues. Trimming stripped 7 bases from V and 4 bases from J, with 16 bases between.